The clone carrying this T cell receptor (beta chain) was seen many times. Its antigen remains unknown. This sample is drawn from a study of T-cell reconstitution after alpha-beta-depleted transplantation in children. CDR1 DFQATT and CDR2 SNEGSKA come from the germline V gene (reference sequence). With V trimmed by 6 bases and J by 8 bases, 8 bases remained unmatched. The CDR3 runs 14 residues. Preparation of the TCRbeta library involved a method that used unique molecular identifiers. From the PCR reads, TCRdb called clonotypes with MiXCR, one entry per CDR3 protein. The sample holds about 590,000 distinct CDR3 sequences, roughly 13% seen once. Study-level findings and limits: T-cell counts and diversity at one year post-transplant came mainly from newly produced T cells. Expanded graft clones numbering several hundred reportedly gave rise to alpha-beta T cells about two months after transplant. High day-60 TCRbeta diversity in some patients came from surviving recipient T cells and thymic progenitors.

This material consisted of PBMCs, mostly from graft donor cells, taken 360 days after TCRalphabeta/CD19-depleted stem cell transplant. This TCR came from a male patient younger than 18 who had a stem cell transplant for acute myeloid leukemia, so the T cells may come from the graft donor. V gene TRBV20-1 combines with J gene TRBJ2-1; 12 bases fit TRBD2. The CDR3 DNA reads as TGCAGTGCCGGACTAGCGGGAATATCCTATGAGCAGTTCTTC. It translates to CSAGLAGISYEQFF.